The clone carrying this T cell receptor (beta chain) was seen ten or more times. Time point: newly diagnosed GD, antithyroid drugs for less than 3 months. Generation of the TCR library employed RNA extracted from PBMCs. Germline V gene sequence: CDR1 SGHRS, CDR2 YFSETQ. This CDR3 spans 15 amino acids. V was pared by 5 bases and J by 4 bases, with 16 bases between. The sample originates from a study of regulatory T cells in long-lasting Graves disease. HTBI primers from iRepertoire and Arm-PCR of CDR3 regions yielded the TCR beta libraries. Via MiXCR, TCRdb re-called the multiplex PCR reads, giving one row per CDR3 protein. Among some 250,000 distinct CDR3 sequences listed, roughly 21% were seen once.

The clonotype originates from a female donor with Graves disease. The chain employs TRBV5-1 and TRBJ2-1; a weak D match, TRBD1 (6 bases). This specimen was peripheral blood mononuclear cells (PBMCs), taken at new diagnosis, from a patient treated with antithyroid drugs. The CDR3 DNA follows: TGCGCCAGCAGACAAGAGGGGGACCTATACAATGAGCAGTTCTTC. Encoded protein: CASRQEGDLYNEQFF.